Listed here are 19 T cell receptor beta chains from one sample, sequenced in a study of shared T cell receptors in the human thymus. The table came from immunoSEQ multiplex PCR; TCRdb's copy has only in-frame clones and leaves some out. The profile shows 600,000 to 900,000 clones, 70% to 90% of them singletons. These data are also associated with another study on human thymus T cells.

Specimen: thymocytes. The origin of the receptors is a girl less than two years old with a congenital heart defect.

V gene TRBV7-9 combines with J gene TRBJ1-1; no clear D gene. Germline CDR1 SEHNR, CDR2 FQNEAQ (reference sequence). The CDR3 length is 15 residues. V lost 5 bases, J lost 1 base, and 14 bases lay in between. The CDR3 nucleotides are TGTGCCAGCAGCCCGTCCCCGAAGAGGAACACTGAAGCTTTCTTT. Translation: CASSPSPKRNTEAFF.

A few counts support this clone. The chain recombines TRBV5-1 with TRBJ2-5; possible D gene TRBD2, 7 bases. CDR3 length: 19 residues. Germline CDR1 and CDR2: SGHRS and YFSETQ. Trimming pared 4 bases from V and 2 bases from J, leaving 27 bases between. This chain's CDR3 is CASSPLLRGEGDPQETQYF. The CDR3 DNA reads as TGCGCCAGCAGCCCCCTGCTTAGGGGGGAGGGAGATCCGCAAGAGACCCAGTACTTC.

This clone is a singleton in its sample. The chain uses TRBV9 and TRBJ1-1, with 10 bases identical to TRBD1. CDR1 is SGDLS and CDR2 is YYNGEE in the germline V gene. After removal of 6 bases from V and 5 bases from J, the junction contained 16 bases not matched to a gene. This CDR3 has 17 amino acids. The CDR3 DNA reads TGTGCCAGCATCCCGGGACAGGGGCCCCCCGTCGGGACTGAAGCTTTCTTT. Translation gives CASIPGQGPPVGTEAFF.

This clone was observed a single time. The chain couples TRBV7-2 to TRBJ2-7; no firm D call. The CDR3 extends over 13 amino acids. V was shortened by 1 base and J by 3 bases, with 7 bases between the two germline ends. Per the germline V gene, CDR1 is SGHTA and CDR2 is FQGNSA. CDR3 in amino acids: CASSLDGNYEQYF. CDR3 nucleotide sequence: TGTGCCAGCAGCTTAGACGGTAACTACGAGCAGTACTTC.

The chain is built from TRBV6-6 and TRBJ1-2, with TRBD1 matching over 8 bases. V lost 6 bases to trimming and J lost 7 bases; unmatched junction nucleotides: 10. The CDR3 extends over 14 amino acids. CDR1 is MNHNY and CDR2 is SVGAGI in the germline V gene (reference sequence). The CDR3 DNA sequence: TGTGCCAGCAGCCCGACGCAGGGGGCTTTTGGCTACACCTTC. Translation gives CASSPTQGAFGYTF.

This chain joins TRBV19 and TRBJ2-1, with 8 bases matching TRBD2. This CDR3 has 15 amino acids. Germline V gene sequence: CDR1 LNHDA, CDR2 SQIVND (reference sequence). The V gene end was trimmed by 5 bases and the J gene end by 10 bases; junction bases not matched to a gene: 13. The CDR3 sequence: CASSPGFPGREEQFF. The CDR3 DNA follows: TGTGCCAGTAGTCCCGGCTTTCCCGGGAGGGAAGAGCAGTTCTTC.

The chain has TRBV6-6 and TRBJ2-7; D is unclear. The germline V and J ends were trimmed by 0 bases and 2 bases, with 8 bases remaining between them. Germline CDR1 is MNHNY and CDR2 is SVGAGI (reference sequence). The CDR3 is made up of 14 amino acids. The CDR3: CASSYSISAYEQYF. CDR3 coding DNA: TGTGCCAGCAGTTACTCGATTTCAGCCTACGAGCAGTACTTC.

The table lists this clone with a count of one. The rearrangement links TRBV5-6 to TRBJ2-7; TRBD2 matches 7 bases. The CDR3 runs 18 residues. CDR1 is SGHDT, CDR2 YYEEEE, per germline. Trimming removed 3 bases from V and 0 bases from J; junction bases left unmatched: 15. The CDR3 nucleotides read TGTGCCAGCAGCTCCACCGACGGGAGGCAGACAATCTCCTACGAGCAGTACTTC. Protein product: CASSSTDGRQTISYEQYF.

The CDR3 nucleotides read TGTGCCAGCAGTGAAGTGGTTAGGGCATGGTCGGCGGGGGTAAGCTCCTACGAGCAGTACTTC. It encodes CASSEVVRAWSAGVSSYEQYF. The rearrangement links TRBV6-1 to TRBJ2-7; TRBD2 matches at 7 bases. The length of the CDR3 is 21 residues. The V and J ends lost 1 base and 0 bases, in that order; junction bases with no gene match: 21. CDR1 is MNHNS, CDR2 SASEGT, per germline.

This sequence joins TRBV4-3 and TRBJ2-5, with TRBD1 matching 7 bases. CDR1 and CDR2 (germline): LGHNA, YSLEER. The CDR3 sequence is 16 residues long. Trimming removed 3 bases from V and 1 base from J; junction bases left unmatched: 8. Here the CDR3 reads CASSHRTDRVQETQYF. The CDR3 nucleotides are TGCGCCAGCAGCCATAGGACCGACAGGGTCCAAGAGACCCAGTACTTC.

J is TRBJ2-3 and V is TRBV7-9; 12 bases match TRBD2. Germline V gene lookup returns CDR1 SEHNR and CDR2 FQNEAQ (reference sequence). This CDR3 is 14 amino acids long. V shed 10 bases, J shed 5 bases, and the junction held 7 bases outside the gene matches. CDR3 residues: CATPSGGAQDTQYF. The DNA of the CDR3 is TGTGCCACACCTAGCGGGGGGGCCCAAGATACGCAGTATTTT.

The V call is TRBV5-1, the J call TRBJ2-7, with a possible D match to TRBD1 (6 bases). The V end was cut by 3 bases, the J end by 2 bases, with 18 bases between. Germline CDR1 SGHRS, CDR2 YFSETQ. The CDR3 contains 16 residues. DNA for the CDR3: TGCGCCAGCAGCTCCCAGGCCCGGGACACAGCCTACGAGCAGTACTTC. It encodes CASSSQARDTAYEQYF.

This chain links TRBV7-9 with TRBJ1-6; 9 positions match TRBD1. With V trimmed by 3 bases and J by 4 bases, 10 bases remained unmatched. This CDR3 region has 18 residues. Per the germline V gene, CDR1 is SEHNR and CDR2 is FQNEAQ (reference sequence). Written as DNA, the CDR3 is TGTGCCAGCAGCTTTCGGGGGGACAGGGCCAGATATAATTCACCCCTCCACTTT. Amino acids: CASSFRGDRARYNSPLHF.

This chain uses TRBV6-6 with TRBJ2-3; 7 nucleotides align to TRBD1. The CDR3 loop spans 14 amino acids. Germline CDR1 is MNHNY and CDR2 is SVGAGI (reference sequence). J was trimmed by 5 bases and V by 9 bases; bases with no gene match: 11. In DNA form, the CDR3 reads TGTGCCAGTTATCGACAGGGAAGGCGAGATACGCAGTATTTT. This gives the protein CASYRQGRRDTQYF.

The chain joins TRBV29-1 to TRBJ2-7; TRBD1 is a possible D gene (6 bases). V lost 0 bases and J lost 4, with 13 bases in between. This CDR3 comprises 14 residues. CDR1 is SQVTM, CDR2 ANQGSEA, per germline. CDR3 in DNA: TGCAGCGTTGAAGACAGGGGCCCGATTTACGAGCAGTACTTC. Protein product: CSVEDRGPIYEQYF.

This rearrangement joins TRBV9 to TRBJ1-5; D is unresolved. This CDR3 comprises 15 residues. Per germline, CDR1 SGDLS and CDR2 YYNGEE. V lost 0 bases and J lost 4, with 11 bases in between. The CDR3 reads CASSVGKGGNQPQHF. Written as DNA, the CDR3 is TGTGCCAGCAGCGTAGGAAAGGGAGGTAATCAGCCCCAGCATTTT.

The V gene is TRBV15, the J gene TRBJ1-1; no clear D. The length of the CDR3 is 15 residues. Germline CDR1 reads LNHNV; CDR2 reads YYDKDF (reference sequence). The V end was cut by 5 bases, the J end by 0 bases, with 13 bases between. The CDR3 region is CATSFNSGMNTEAFF. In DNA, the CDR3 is TGTGCCACCAGCTTCAATTCGGGGATGAACACTGAAGCTTTCTTT.

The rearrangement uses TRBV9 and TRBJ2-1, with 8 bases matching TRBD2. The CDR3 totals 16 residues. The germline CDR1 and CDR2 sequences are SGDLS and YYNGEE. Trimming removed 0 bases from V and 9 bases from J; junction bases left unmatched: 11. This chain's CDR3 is CASSVDPYGGVGEQFF. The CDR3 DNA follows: TGTGCCAGCAGCGTAGATCCGTACGGGGGGGTGGGTGAGCAGTTCTTC. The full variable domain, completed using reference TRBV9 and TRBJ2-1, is DSGVTQTPKHLITATGQRVTLRCSPRSGDLSVYWYQQSLDQGLQFLIQYYNGEERAKGNILERFSAQQFPDLHSELNLSSLELGDSALYFCASSVDPYGGVGEQFFGPGTRLTVL.

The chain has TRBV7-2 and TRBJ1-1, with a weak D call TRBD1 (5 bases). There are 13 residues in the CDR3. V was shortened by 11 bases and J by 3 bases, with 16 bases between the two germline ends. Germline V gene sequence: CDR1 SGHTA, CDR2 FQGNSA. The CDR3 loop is CAVNGGEDTEAFF. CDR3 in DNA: TGTGCCGTAAACGGGGGGGAGGACACTGAAGCTTTCTTT.